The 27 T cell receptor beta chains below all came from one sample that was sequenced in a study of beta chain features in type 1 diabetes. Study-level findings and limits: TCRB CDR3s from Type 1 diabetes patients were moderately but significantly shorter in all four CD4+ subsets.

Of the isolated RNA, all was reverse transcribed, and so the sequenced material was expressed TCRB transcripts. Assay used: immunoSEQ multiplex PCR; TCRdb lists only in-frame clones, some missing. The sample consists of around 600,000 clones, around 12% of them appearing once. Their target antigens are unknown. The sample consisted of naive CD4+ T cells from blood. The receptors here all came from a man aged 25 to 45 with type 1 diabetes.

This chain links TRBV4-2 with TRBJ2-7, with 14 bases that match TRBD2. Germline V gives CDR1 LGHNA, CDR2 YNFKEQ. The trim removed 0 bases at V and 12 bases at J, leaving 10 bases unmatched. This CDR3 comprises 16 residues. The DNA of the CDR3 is TGTGCCAGCAGCCAAGATCGAGTGGGACTAGCGGGAGTTCTGTACTTC. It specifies CASSQDRVGLAGVLYF.

CDR3 loop: CASSLRTVANYGYTF. The CDR3 DNA follows: TGTGCCAGCAGCTTGAGGACGGTAGCTAACTATGGCTACACCTTC. The rearrangement joins TRBV7-2 to TRBJ1-2; D uncertain. There are 15 residues in the CDR3. Trimming removed 3 bases at V and 0 bases at J, with 11 bases between. Looked up from germline, CDR1 is SGHTA and CDR2 is FQGNSA.

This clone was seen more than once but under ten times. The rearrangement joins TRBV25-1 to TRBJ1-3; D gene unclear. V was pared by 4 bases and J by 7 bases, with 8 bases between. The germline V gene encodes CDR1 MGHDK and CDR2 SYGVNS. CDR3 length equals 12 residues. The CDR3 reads CASSAGFNTIYF. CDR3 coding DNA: TGTGCCAGCAGTGCTGGGTTCAACACCATATATTTT.

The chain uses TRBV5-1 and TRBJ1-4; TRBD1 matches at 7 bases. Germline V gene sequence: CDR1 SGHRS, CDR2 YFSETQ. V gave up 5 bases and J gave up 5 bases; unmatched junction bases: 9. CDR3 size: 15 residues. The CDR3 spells CASRRAGTANEKLFF. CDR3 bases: TGCGCCAGCAGGCGCGCCGGGACAGCAAATGAAAAACTGTTTTTT.

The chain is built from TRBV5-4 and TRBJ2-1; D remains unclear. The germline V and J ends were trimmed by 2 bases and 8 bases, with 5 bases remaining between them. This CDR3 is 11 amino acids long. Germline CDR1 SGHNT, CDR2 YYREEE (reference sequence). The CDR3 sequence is CASSFKDEQFF. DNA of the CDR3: TGTGCCAGCAGCTTCAAGGATGAGCAGTTCTTC.

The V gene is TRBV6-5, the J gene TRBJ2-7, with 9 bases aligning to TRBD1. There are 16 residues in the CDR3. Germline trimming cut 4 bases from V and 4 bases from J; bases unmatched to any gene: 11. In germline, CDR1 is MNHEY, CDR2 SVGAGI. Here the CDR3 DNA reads TGTGCCAGCAGTTTATATGGACAGGGGCGGACATACGAGCAGTACTTC. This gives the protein CASSLYGQGRTYEQYF.

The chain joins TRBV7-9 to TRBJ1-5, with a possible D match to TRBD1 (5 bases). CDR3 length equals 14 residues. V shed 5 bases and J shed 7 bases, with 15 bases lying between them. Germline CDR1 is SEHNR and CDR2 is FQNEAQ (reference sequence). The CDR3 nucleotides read TGTGCCAGCAGCCTTCGGGAGGAGGGGCAGCCCCAGCATTTT. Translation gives CASSLREEGQPQHF.

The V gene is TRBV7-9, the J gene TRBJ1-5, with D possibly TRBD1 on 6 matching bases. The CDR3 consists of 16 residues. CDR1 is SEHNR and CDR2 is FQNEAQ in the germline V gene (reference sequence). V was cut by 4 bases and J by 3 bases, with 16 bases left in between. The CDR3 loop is CASSSSGAGNNQPQHF. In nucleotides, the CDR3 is TGTGCCAGCAGCTCCTCAGGGGCAGGAAACAATCAGCCCCAGCATTTT.

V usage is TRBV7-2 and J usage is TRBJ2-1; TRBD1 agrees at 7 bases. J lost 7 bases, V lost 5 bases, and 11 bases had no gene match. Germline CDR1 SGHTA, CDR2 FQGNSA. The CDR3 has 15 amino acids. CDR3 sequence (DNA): TGTGCCAGCAGCCCTCTTGGGACAGCGACTAATGAGCAGTTCTTC. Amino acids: CASSPLGTATNEQFF. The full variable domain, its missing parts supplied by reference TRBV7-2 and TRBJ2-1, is GAGVSQSPSNKVTEKGKDVELRCDPISGHTALYWYRQSLGQGLEFLIYFQGNSAPDKSGLPSDRFSAERTGGSVSTLTIQRTQQEDSAVYLCASSPLGTATNEQFFGPGTRLTVL.

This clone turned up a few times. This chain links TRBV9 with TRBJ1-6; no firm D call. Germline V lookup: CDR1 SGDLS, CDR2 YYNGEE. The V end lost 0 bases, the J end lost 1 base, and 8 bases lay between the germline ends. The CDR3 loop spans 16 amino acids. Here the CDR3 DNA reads TGTGCCAGCAGCGTAGATGGGAGGTCCTATAATTCACCCCTCCACTTT. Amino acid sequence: CASSVDGRSYNSPLHF.

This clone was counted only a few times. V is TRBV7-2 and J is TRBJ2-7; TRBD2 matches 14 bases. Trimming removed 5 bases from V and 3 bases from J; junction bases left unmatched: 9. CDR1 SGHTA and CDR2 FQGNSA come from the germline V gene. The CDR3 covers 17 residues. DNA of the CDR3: TGTGCCAGCAGCCTCCGGGGCGGGACTAGCGGGGGCTACGAGCAGTACTTC. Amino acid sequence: CASSLRGGTSGGYEQYF.

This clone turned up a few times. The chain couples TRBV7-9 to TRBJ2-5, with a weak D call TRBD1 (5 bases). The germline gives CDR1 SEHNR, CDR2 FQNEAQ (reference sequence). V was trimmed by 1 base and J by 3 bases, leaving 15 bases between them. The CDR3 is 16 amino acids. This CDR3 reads CASSLVGVRHEETQYF. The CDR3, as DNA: TGTGCCAGCAGCTTAGTAGGGGTTAGACATGAAGAGACCCAGTACTTC.

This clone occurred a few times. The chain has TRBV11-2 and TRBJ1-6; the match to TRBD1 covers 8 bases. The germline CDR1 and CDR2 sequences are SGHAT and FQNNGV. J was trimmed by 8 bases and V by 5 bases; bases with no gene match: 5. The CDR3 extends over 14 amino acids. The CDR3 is CASSPGQGHSPLHF. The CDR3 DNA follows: TGTGCCAGCAGCCCTGGACAGGGTCATTCACCCCTCCACTTT.

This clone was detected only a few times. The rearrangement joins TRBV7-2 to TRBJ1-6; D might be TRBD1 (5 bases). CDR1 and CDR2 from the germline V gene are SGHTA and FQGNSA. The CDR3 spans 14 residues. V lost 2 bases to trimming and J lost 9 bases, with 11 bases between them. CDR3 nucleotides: TGTGCCAGCAGCTTAACGGTGGGGGGTTCACCCCTCCACTTT. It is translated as CASSLTVGGSPLHF.

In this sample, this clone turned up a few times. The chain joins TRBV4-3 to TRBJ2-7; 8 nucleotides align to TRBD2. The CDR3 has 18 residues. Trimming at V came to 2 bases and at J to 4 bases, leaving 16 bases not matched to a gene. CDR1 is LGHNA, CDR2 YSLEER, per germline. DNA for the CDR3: TGCGCCAGCAGCCAACCCTCTCCCCCGGGGGGGCCCGCGTACGAGCAGTACTTC. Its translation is CASSQPSPPGGPAYEQYF.

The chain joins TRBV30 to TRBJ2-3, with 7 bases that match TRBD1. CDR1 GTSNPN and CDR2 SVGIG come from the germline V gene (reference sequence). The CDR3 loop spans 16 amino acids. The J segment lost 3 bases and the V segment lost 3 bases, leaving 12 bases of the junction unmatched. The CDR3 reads CAWSGEPGQLTDTQYF. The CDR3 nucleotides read TGTGCCTGGAGCGGAGAGCCGGGACAGTTAACAGATACGCAGTATTTT.

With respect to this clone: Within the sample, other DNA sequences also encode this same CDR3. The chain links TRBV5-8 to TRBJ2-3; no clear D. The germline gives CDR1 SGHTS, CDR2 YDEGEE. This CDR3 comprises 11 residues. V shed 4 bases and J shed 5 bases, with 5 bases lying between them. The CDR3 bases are TGTGCCAGCAGCCCTCTAGATACGCAGTATTTT. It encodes CASSPLDTQYF.

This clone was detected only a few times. The CDR3, as DNA: TGTGCCAGCAGGGAGCGGGGCGGCACAGATACGCAGTATTTT. Translating it yields CASRERGGTDTQYF. The chain employs TRBV10-3 and TRBJ2-3; 7 nucleotides agree with TRBD2. This CDR3 spans 14 amino acids. Trimming cost V 10 bases and J 1 base; bases outside gene matches: 8. The germline CDR1 and CDR2 sequences are ENHRY and SYGVKD.

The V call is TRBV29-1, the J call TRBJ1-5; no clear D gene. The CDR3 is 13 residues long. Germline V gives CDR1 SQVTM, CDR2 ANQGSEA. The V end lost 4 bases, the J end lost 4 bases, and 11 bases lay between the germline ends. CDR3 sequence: CSVGQGKNQPQHF. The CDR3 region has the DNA TGCAGCGTTGGCCAAGGGAAAAATCAGCCCCAGCATTTT.

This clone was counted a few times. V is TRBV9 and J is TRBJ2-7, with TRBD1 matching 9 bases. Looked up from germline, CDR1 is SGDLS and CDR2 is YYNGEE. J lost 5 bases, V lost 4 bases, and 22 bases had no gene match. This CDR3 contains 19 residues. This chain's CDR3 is CASSTSPGTGMKEEHEQYF. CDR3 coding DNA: TGTGCCAGCAGCACTAGTCCCGGGACAGGGATGAAGGAGGAACACGAGCAGTACTTC.

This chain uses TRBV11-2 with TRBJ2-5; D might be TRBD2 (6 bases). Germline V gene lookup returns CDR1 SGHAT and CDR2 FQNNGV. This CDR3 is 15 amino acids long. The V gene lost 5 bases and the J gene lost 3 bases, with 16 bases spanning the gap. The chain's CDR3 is CASSAFALAEETQYF. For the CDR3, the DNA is TGTGCCAGCAGCGCCTTTGCACTAGCCGAAGAGACCCAGTACTTC.

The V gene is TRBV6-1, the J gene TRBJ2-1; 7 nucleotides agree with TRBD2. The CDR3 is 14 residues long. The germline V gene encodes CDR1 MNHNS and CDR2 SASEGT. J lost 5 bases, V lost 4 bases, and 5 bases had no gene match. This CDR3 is CASSVERGNNEQFF. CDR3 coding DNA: TGTGCCAGCAGTGTCGAGCGGGGCAACAATGAGCAGTTCTTC.

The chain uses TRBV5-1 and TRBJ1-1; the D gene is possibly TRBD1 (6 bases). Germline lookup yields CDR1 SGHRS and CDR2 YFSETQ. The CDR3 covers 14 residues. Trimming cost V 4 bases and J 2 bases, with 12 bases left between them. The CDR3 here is CASSADSVNTEAFF. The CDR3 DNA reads TGCGCCAGCAGCGCGGACAGCGTAAACACTGAAGCTTTCTTT.

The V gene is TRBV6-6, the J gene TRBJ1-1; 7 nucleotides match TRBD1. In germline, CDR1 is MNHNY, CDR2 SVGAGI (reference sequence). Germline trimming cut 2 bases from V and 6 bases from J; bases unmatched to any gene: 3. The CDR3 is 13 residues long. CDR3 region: CASSYTDRAEAFF. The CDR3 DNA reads TGTGCCAGCAGTTACACCGACAGGGCTGAAGCTTTCTTT.

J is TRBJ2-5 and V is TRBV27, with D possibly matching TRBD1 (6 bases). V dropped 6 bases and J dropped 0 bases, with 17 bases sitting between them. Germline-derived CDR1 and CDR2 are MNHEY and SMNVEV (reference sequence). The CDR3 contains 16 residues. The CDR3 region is CASRPGIQGYQETQYF. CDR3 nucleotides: TGTGCCAGCAGACCAGGAATCCAGGGGTACCAAGAGACCCAGTACTTC.

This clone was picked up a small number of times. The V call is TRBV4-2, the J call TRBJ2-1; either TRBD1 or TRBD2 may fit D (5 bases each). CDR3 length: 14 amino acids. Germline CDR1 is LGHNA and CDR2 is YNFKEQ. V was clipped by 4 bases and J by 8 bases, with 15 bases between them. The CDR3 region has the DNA TGTGCCAGCAGCCCTACTTGGGACCCTGATGAGCAGTTCTTC. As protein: CASSPTWDPDEQFF.

The CDR3 protein is CASEDRATGELFF. The DNA for the CDR3 is TGTGCCAGCGAAGACAGGGCCACAGGGGAGCTGTTTTTT. The V and J genes are TRBV19 and TRBJ2-2; 7 bases are shared with TRBD1. Germline V gene sequence: CDR1 LNHDA, CDR2 SQIVND (reference sequence). After removal of 9 bases from V and 8 bases from J, the junction contained 9 bases not matched to a gene. The CDR3 is made up of 13 amino acids.